The 22 T cell receptor beta chains below were found in one sample sequenced in a study of cytomegalovirus exposure and HLA in healthy donors. Vbeta (60) and Jbeta (13) primers were used in the PCR. Repertoires were generated with immunoSEQ multiplex PCR, while TCRdb's copy carries only in-frame clones and drops some. The table for this sample gives some 75,000 clones. Sequenced material: PBMCs. These TCRs come from a female donor in good health and CMV-seropositive.

The chain uses TRBV4-1 and TRBJ2-7; D call uncertain. Trimming shortened V by 0 bases and J by 1 base, and 7 bases separated the two germline ends. CDR3 length: 14 amino acids. Germline CDR1 MGHRA, CDR2 YSYEKL. CDR3 region: CASSQEPQSYEQYF. DNA for the CDR3: TGCGCCAGCAGCCAAGAACCCCAGTCCTACGAGCAGTACTTC.

This chain joins TRBV7-4 and TRBJ2-1, with D possibly matching TRBD1 (6 bases). This CDR3 spans 14 amino acids. The germline V and J ends were trimmed by 5 bases and 9 bases, with 17 bases remaining between them. From germline, CDR1 is SGHVT and CDR2 SQSDAQ. In DNA, the CDR3 is TGTGCCAGCAGCGTCGCCCACAGGGAGAGTGAGCAGTTCTTC. Translation gives CASSVAHRESEQFF. Full variable domain (rest looked up from reference TRBV7-4 and TRBJ2-1): GAGVSQSPRYKVAKRGRDVALRCDSISGHVTLYWYRQTLGQGSEVLTYSQSDAQRDKSGRPSGRFSAERPERSVSTLKIQRTEQGDSAVYLCASSVAHRESEQFFGPGTRLTVL.

This sequence joins TRBV7-8 and TRBJ1-6; TRBD1 might be the D (6 bases). In germline, CDR1 is SGHVS, CDR2 FQNEAQ. V was cut by 5 bases and J by 0 bases, with 17 bases left in between. This CDR3 is built from 18 residues. CDR3 coding DNA: TGTGCCAGCAGCGCTCGACAGGTTACCAGCTCCTATAATTCACCCCTCCACTTT. This gives the protein CASSARQVTSSYNSPLHF. The full variable domain, its missing parts supplied by reference TRBV7-8 and TRBJ1-6, is GAGVSQSPRYKVAKRGQDVALRCDPISGHVSLFWYQQALGQGPEFLTYFQNEAQLDKSGLPSDRFFAERPEGSVSTLKIQRTQQEDSAVYLCASSARQVTSSYNSPLHFGNGTRLTVT.

V usage is TRBV5-1 and J usage is TRBJ1-2; D is uncertain. Germline values: CDR1 SGHRS, CDR2 YFSETQ. V lost 4 bases, J lost 7 bases, and 11 bases lay in between. The CDR3 is made up of 12 amino acids. For the CDR3, the DNA is TGCGCCAGCAGCGGGAGTTTTCCTGGCTACACCTTC. It translates to CASSGSFPGYTF.

The V gene is TRBV30, the J gene TRBJ2-7; 8 bases line up with TRBD2. The CDR3 has 17 amino acids. Germline CDR1 reads GTSNPN; CDR2 reads SVGIG (reference sequence). Germline trimming cut 3 bases from V and 0 bases from J; bases unmatched to any gene: 13. The CDR3 DNA reads TGTGCCTGGAGCCGCGCTAGCGGGCCGTTAATCTCCTACGAGCAGTACTTC. Its protein product is CAWSRASGPLISYEQYF.

This sequence joins TRBV5-6 and TRBJ1-2; D is perhaps TRBD1 (6 bases). V was trimmed by 4 bases and J by 0 bases, leaving 19 bases between them. The CDR3 loop spans 17 amino acids. Germline values: CDR1 SGHDT, CDR2 YYEEEE. DNA for the CDR3: TGTGCCAGCAGCACCCCAGGGGCCACTGGGACTAACTATGGCTACACCTTC. It is translated as CASSTPGATGTNYGYTF.

The rearrangement joins TRBV5-1 to TRBJ2-1; 11 bases match TRBD2. Per the germline V gene, CDR1 is SGHRS and CDR2 is YFSETQ. V dropped 3 bases and J dropped 0; count of bases not matched to a gene: 11. The CDR3 totals 19 residues. CDR3 loop: CASSYLGTSGASSYNEQFF. Written as DNA, the CDR3 is TGCGCCAGCAGCTACCTGGGGACTAGCGGCGCCAGCTCCTACAATGAGCAGTTCTTC.

This rearrangement joins TRBV10-1 to TRBJ2-7; 10 bases agree with TRBD1. Germline V gene sequence: CDR1 WNHNN, CDR2 SYGVQD (reference sequence). J was trimmed by 2 bases and V by 9 bases; bases with no gene match: 13. The CDR3 length is 16 residues. The CDR3 bases are TGCGCCAGATCGATCCCTTCGGGACAGGGGACCTACGAGCAGTACTTC. Amino acids: CARSIPSGQGTYEQYF.

This chain uses TRBV19 with TRBJ2-1; TRBD2 matches 11 bases. Losses at the gene ends were 7 bases for V and 6 bases for J; bases not matched to a gene: 5. Germline CDR1 reads LNHDA; CDR2 reads SQIVND (reference sequence). The CDR3 length is 14 residues. The CDR3 nucleotides read TGTGCCAGTACCGGGACTAGCGGTGTCAATGAGCAGTTCTTC. The encoded protein is CASTGTSGVNEQFF.

The chain joins TRBV7-9 to TRBJ2-2, with 11 bases aligning to TRBD2. The CDR3 length is 15 residues. Germline V gene sequence: CDR1 SEHNR, CDR2 FQNEAQ (reference sequence). V was clipped by 4 bases and J by 7 bases; unmatched bases: 5. CDR3: CASSSGTSGIGELFF. The CDR3 nucleotides are TGTGCCAGCAGCTCAGGGACTAGCGGTATCGGGGAGCTGTTTTTT. Looking up the rest from reference TRBV7-9 and TRBJ2-2 gives the full variable domain: DTGVSQNPRHKITKRGQNVTFRCDPISEHNRLYWYRQTLGQGPEFLTYFQNEAQLEKSRLLSDRFSAERPKGSFSTLEIQRTEQGDSAMYLCASSSGTSGIGELFFGEGSRLTVL.

The V and J genes are TRBV19 and TRBJ2-1, with TRBD2 matching over 8 bases. Unmatched junction bases numbered 15, after V lost 10 bases and J lost 4 bases. There are 16 residues in the CDR3. CDR1 LNHDA and CDR2 SQIVND come from the germline V gene (reference sequence). Written as DNA, the CDR3 is TGTGCCACAAGTGCAGGGACGGGGGGGGTATACAATGAGCAGTTCTTC. Translated: CATSAGTGGVYNEQFF.

The J gene is TRBJ2-3, the V gene TRBV27; D possibly corresponds to TRBD1 (5 bases). The CDR3 extends over 14 amino acids. Trimming pared 5 bases from V and 3 bases from J, leaving 12 bases between. CDR1 MNHEY and CDR2 SMNVEV come from the germline V gene (reference sequence). Written as DNA, the CDR3 is TGTGCCAGCAGTCAAAGACAGAGTACAGATACGCAGTATTTT. Protein product: CASSQRQSTDTQYF.

The V and J genes are TRBV9 and TRBJ2-1; the match to TRBD2 covers 14 bases. The CDR3 consists of 15 residues. The germline CDR1 and CDR2 sequences are SGDLS and YYNGEE. The junction had 4 bases not matched to a gene; V was cut back by 4 bases and J by 7 bases. CDR3 residues: CASSLGLAGANEQFF. The CDR3 region has the DNA TGTGCCAGCAGCCTGGGACTAGCGGGAGCGAATGAGCAGTTCTTC.

The chain employs TRBV18 and TRBJ2-3; 12 bases agree with TRBD2. The CDR3 is 16 residues long. V lost 8 bases to trimming and J lost 1 base; unmatched junction nucleotides: 7. CDR1 is KGHSH and CDR2 is LQKENI in the germline V gene. CDR3 sequence (DNA): TGTGCCAGCCGACTAGCGGGAGAACGGGGCACAGATACGCAGTATTTT. Encoded protein: CASRLAGERGTDTQYF.

CDR3 sequence (DNA): TGCGCCAGCAGCCAAGATCGAACTAGCGGGGGCCTCGAGCAGTACTTC. Translated: CASSQDRTSGGLEQYF. The chain joins TRBV4-3 to TRBJ2-7, with 11 bases fitting TRBD2. CDR1 is LGHNA and CDR2 is YSLEER in the germline V gene. This CDR3 is 16 amino acids long. The V gene end was trimmed by 0 bases and the J gene end by 6 bases; junction bases not matched to a gene: 7.

V usage is TRBV7-2 and J usage is TRBJ2-7; D might be TRBD1 (6 bases). V lost 6 bases and J lost 4, with 19 bases in between. This CDR3 is built from 15 residues. The germline gives CDR1 SGHTA, CDR2 FQGNSA. CDR3 bases: TGTGCCAGCAGACTCCGGGACACTACCCTATACGAGCAGTACTTC. This translates into CASRLRDTTLYEQYF.

The genes are TRBV29-1 and TRBJ1-2; 12 bases are shared with TRBD1. V lost 7 bases to trimming and J lost 8 bases; unmatched junction nucleotides: 8. In germline, CDR1 is SQVTM, CDR2 ANQGSEA. The CDR3 is made up of 13 amino acids. CDR3 in amino acids: CSDRPGTGGGYTF. The CDR3 nucleotides read TGCAGCGACCGACCCGGGACAGGGGGCGGCTACACCTTC.

The chain carries TRBV28 and TRBJ1-2, with a possible D match to TRBD1 (6 bases). V was cut by 5 bases and J by 0 bases, with 10 bases left in between. The CDR3 is 14 amino acids. Looked up from germline, CDR1 is MDHEN and CDR2 is SYDVKM. Here the CDR3 reads CASSHRQANYGYTF. The CDR3 DNA reads TGTGCCAGCAGTCACCGACAGGCTAACTATGGCTACACCTTC.

V gene TRBV4-3 combines with J gene TRBJ2-7, with 8 nucleotides matching TRBD1. This CDR3 is 15 amino acids long. J gave up 0 bases and V 4 bases, and 5 bases lay outside the gene matches. Per the germline V gene, CDR1 is LGHNA and CDR2 is YSLEER. This CDR3 reads CASSRGQAVSYEQYF. The CDR3 region has the DNA TGCGCCAGCAGCCGGGGACAGGCGGTCTCCTACGAGCAGTACTTC.

This chain links TRBV29-1 with TRBJ1-3; D perhaps matches TRBD1 (6 bases). The ends were cut back, 3 bases at V and 0 bases at J, with 6 bases in the middle. This CDR3 has 13 residues. In germline, CDR1 is SQVTM, CDR2 ANQGSEA. The CDR3 nucleotides are TGCAGCGTTGAGACAGGCTCTGGAAACACCATATATTTT. It encodes CSVETGSGNTIYF.

The chain employs TRBV5-1 and TRBJ1-1, with TRBD1 identical over 8 bases. V lost 0 bases to trimming and J lost 8 bases; unmatched junction nucleotides: 3. This CDR3 spans 13 amino acids. In germline, CDR1 is SGHRS, CDR2 YFSETQ. CDR3 sequence (DNA): TGCGCCAGCAGCTTGGGGACAGGGACCGAAGCTTTCTTT. It specifies CASSLGTGTEAFF.

Notes on this clone: The junction departs from the called germline gene at one end, perhaps through a read error. CDR3 region: CASNPDRANSGELFF. CDR3 sequence (DNA): TGCGCCAGCAACCCGGACAGGGCGAACAGCGGGGAGCTGTTTTTT. This rearrangement joins TRBV5-1 to TRBJ2-2; 8 bases match TRBD1. Germline V CDR1 and CDR2: SGHRS, YFSETQ. The CDR3 has 15 residues.